This TCR beta chain is from a study of blood T cell repertoires in COVID-19. About the study: Samples came from the United States, Italy and Spain, spanning acute and convalescent COVID-19. PBMCs, B-cell-depleted T cells, or T cells were the source of the cDNA or gDNA that made up the material.

The CDR3 consists of 14 residues. After removal of 5 bases from V and 0 bases from J, the junction contained 2 bases not matched to a gene. Germline V CDR1 and CDR2: KGHSH, LQKENI. Participant-given clinical history determined each cohort assignment. Per the original methods: For nucleated cells, counts were estimated from reference gene primer amplification. TCRdb keeps only in-frame clones here, not all; method: immunoSEQ multiplex PCR. That table furnishes V, J and clone size, whereas the DNA furnished D and trimming. The sample shows some 170,000 clones, more than 65% of them seen only once. The sequenced sample was PBMCs or T cells enriched from blood (not recorded which). V and J are TRBV18 and TRBJ2-7; TRBD1 matches 9 bases. This receptor was taken from a man aged 45-65 years who had recovered from COVID-19. The CDR3 DNA follows: TGTGCCAGCTCATTGGGACAGGGCTCCTACGAGCAGTACTTC. Its protein is CASSLGQGSYEQYF.